Following are 25 T cell receptor beta chains from one sample sequenced in a study of cytomegalovirus exposure and HLA in healthy donors. Use of 60 Vbeta and 13 Jbeta primers characterized the PCR. The method was immunoSEQ multiplex PCR; TCRdb's version includes in-frame clones alone and lacks a portion of them. The sample consists of about 140,000 clones, more than 75% of them appearing once. Specimen: PBMCs. These receptors were obtained from a female donor in good health and CMV-seronegative.

This clone was counted a single time. The CDR3 loop reads CASSVAVAGRTEAFF. CDR3 sequence (DNA): TGTGCCAGCAGCGTAGCTGTGGCAGGGCGCACTGAAGCTTTCTTT. The chain has TRBV9 and TRBJ1-1; tentatively, D is TRBD1 (5 bases). The CDR3 runs to 15 residues. The V gene lost 0 bases and the J gene lost 4 bases, with 13 bases spanning the gap. From germline, CDR1 is SGDLS and CDR2 YYNGEE.

The chain carries TRBV7-2 and TRBJ1-4; TRBD1 aligns across 7 bases. Trimming cost V 7 bases and J 5 bases; bases outside gene matches: 7. Per the germline V gene, CDR1 is SGHTA and CDR2 is FQGNSA. The CDR3 has 14 amino acids. This CDR3 is CASNQQGTNEKLFF. The DNA of the CDR3 is TGTGCCAGCAACCAACAGGGGACGAATGAAAAACTGTTTTTT.

The sample holds one count of this clone. The rearrangement uses TRBV7-2 and TRBJ2-1; unclear D gene. This CDR3 has 14 amino acids. With 1 base removed from V and 1 base from J, the gap between germline ends came to 5 bases. CDR1 is SGHTA, CDR2 FQGNSA, per germline. CDR3 bases: TGTGCCAGCAGCTTAGGCGTTTCCTACAATGAGCAGTTCTTC. This translates into CASSLGVSYNEQFF.

This clone has a handful of counts. The V gene is TRBV10-3, the J gene TRBJ1-6; 7 nucleotides agree with TRBD1. Germline V gives CDR1 ENHRY, CDR2 SYGVKD. CDR3 length: 13 residues. Trimming cost V 6 bases and J 5 bases; bases outside gene matches: 1. The CDR3 nucleotides read TGTGCCATCAGGGGGACAGATAATTCACCCCTCCACTTT. Translated, it gives CAIRGTDNSPLHF.

The rearrangement uses TRBV27 and TRBJ1-1, with TRBD1 identical over 7 bases. Germline assignment: CDR1 MNHEY and CDR2 SMNVEV (reference sequence). The V gene end was trimmed by 6 bases and the J gene end by 0 bases; junction bases not matched to a gene: 4. The CDR3 is 14 residues long. The CDR3 DNA reads TGTGCCAGCAGGCAACAGGGGATGAACACTGAAGCTTTCTTT. Translation gives CASRQQGMNTEAFF.

The chain has TRBV5-4 and TRBJ2-7, with TRBD1 identical over 7 bases. In germline, CDR1 is SGHNT, CDR2 YYREEE (reference sequence). The junction had 3 bases not matched to a gene; V was cut back by 1 base and J by 2 bases. The CDR3 length is 14 residues. The CDR3: CASSLSDRAYEQYF. The CDR3, as DNA: TGTGCCAGCAGCTTGTCAGACAGGGCCTACGAGCAGTACTTC.

This rearrangement joins TRBV14 to TRBJ2-5, with D possibly matching TRBD2 (5 bases). The germline gives CDR1 SGHDN, CDR2 FVKESK. Trimming took off 4 bases at V and 6 bases at J, with 12 bases between the two ends. The CDR3 extends over 13 amino acids. The CDR3 spells CASSRTRGQTQYF. The CDR3 DNA follows: TGTGCCAGCAGCCGAACTAGAGGGCAGACCCAGTACTTC.

V usage is TRBV18 and J usage is TRBJ1-4; maybe TRBD1 (6 bases). This CDR3 is 16 amino acids long. V lost 1 base and J lost 5, with 14 bases in between. CDR1 and CDR2 from the germline V gene are KGHSH and LQKENI. CDR3 region: CASSPRVGGLNEKLFF. The DNA of the CDR3 is TGTGCCAGCTCACCACGCGTAGGGGGACTAAATGAAAAACTGTTTTTT.

This clone was counted only a few times. The rearrangement uses TRBV10-3 and TRBJ1-1; TRBD1 agrees at 8 bases. The trim removed 4 bases at V and 8 bases at J, leaving 9 bases unmatched. The CDR3 covers 14 residues. Germline lookup yields CDR1 ENHRY and CDR2 SYGVKD. The CDR3 coding sequence is TGTGCCATCAGTGCGGACAGGGTGGGGGGCGAAGCTTTCTTT. Encoded protein: CAISADRVGGEAFF.

The rearrangement uses TRBV28 and TRBJ2-2; 9 bases fit TRBD2. The V gene end was trimmed by 4 bases and the J gene end by 4 bases; junction bases not matched to a gene: 7. Looked up from germline, CDR1 is MDHEN and CDR2 is SYDVKM. CDR3 size: 16 residues. The CDR3, as DNA: TGTGCCAGCAGTTCCTGGGCGGGAGGGGGCACCGGGGAGCTGTTTTTT. The encoded protein is CASSSWAGGGTGELFF.

The chain combines TRBV7-2 with TRBJ2-2; the match to TRBD1 covers 7 bases. The V and J ends lost 5 bases and 2 bases, in that order; junction bases with no gene match: 5. The CDR3 is made up of 15 amino acids. CDR1 and CDR2 from the germline V gene are SGHTA and FQGNSA. DNA for the CDR3: TGTGCCAGCAGCCCTCGGGACAGAAACACCGGGGAGCTGTTTTTT. The encoded protein is CASSPRDRNTGELFF.

J is TRBJ2-2 and V is TRBV15, with 9 bases identical to TRBD1. This CDR3 has 17 residues. Germline loops: CDR1 LNHNV, CDR2 YYDKDF (reference sequence). The V and J ends lost 4 bases and 5 bases, in that order; junction bases with no gene match: 11. The CDR3 sequence: CATSITRDRAVTGELFF. CDR3 nucleotide sequence: TGTGCCACCAGCATAACACGGGACAGGGCTGTAACCGGGGAGCTGTTTTTT.

This chain uses TRBV10-1 with TRBJ2-1; the D gene is possibly TRBD2 (6 bases). Looked up from germline, CDR1 is WNHNN and CDR2 is SYGVQD (reference sequence). The CDR3 sequence is 13 residues long. Trimming shortened V by 3 bases and J by 15 bases, and 18 bases separated the two germline ends. In DNA form, the CDR3 reads TGCGCCAGCAGTGACTCGATCGGAGGGAATCCGTTCTTC. Translated: CASSDSIGGNPFF.

This clone was counted once. V usage is TRBV2 and J usage is TRBJ2-3; TRBD2 agrees at 7 bases. The germline V gene has CDR1 SNHLY and CDR2 FYNNEI. V trimming: 8 bases; J trimming: 3 bases; junction bases outside the gene matches: 5. The CDR3 is made up of 13 amino acids. CDR3 DNA sequence: TGTGCCAGCGGAGCTAGCGGTACAGATACGCAGTATTTT. Translating gives CASGASGTDTQYF.

The chain uses TRBV5-5 and TRBJ1-1, with D hard to call. The V gene's germline CDR1 is SGHKS and CDR2 YYEKEE (reference sequence). V was clipped by 3 bases and J by 0 bases, with 12 bases between them. This CDR3 contains 15 residues. The CDR3 loop is CASSSRSRLNTEAFF. CDR3 coding DNA: TGTGCCAGCAGCTCCAGATCCCGATTGAACACTGAAGCTTTCTTT.

This chain uses TRBV7-2 with TRBJ2-1; unclear D gene. Germline V gene data show CDR1 as SGHTA and CDR2 as FQGNSA. The CDR3 runs to 11 residues. Trimming took 3 bases from V and 8 from J, leaving 5 bases between them. CDR3 sequence (DNA): TGTGCCAGCAGCTTCCAGGATGAGCAGTTCTTC. It specifies CASSFQDEQFF.

The chain links TRBV4-3 to TRBJ1-5; a weak D match, TRBD1 (5 bases). Trimming removed 1 base at V and 5 bases at J, with 9 bases between. This CDR3 contains 14 residues. Germline-derived CDR1 and CDR2 are LGHNA and YSLEER. Written as DNA, the CDR3 is TGCGCCAGCAGCCAAGGTGTAGGGGATCAGCCCCAGCATTTT. Its protein product is CASSQGVGDQPQHF.

The rearrangement uses TRBV5-1 and TRBJ2-5, with 13 bases identical to TRBD2. V shed 3 bases, J shed 3 bases, and the junction held 5 bases outside the gene matches. The CDR3 runs to 16 residues. Germline V gives CDR1 SGHRS, CDR2 YFSETQ. Here the CDR3 DNA reads TGCGCCAGCAGCTCCGGTACTAGCGGGGGGGAAGAGACCCAGTACTTC. Translation: CASSSGTSGGEETQYF.

The chain couples TRBV30 to TRBJ1-2, with D tentatively TRBD1 (6 bases). The CDR3 contains 12 residues. Looked up from germline, CDR1 is GTSNPN and CDR2 is SVGIG (reference sequence). V was cut by 2 bases and J by 3 bases, with 7 bases left in between. The CDR3 nucleotides are TGTGCCTGGAGTAACAGGGACTATGGCTACACCTTC. Amino acids: CAWSNRDYGYTF. Full variable domain (outside the CDR3, taken from reference TRBV30 and TRBJ1-2): SQTIHQWPATLVQPVGSPLSLECTVEGTSNPNLYWYRQAAGRGLQLLFYSVGIGQISSEVPQNLSASRPQDRQFILSSKKLLLSDSGFYLCAWSNRDYGYTFGSGTRLTVV.

The chain recombines TRBV12-5 with TRBJ1-2; TRBD1 matches at 7 bases. The CDR3 spans 15 residues. J lost 4 bases, V lost 1 base, and 6 bases had no gene match. Germline lookup yields CDR1 LGHNT and CDR2 FRNRAP. The CDR3 loop is CASGLGQGGGYGYTF. CDR3 DNA: TGTGCTAGTGGTTTGGGACAGGGTGGGGGCTATGGCTACACCTTC. Complete variable domain (other parts from reference TRBV12-5 and TRBJ1-2): DARVTQTPRHKVTEMGQEVTMRCQPILGHNTVFWYRQTMMQGLELLAYFRNRAPLDDSGMPKDRFSAEMPDATLATLKIQPSEPRDSAVYFCASGLGQGGGYGYTFGSGTRLTVV.

For the CDR3, the DNA is TGTGCCAGCAGCTTGGGACAGGGGTATACCGGGGAGCTGTTTTTT. Encoded protein: CASSLGQGYTGELFF. This chain uses TRBV5-6 with TRBJ2-2, with 8 bases fitting TRBD1. The J segment lost 5 bases and the V segment lost 0 bases, leaving 3 bases of the junction unmatched. This CDR3 region has 15 residues. Per the germline V gene, CDR1 is SGHDT and CDR2 is YYEEEE.

This clone was detected once. This chain connects TRBV7-3 to TRBJ1-2; D possibly corresponds to TRBD1 (6 bases). Per the germline V gene, CDR1 is SGHTA and CDR2 is FQGTGA. The CDR3 is 17 amino acids. V lost 3 bases to trimming and J lost 2 bases, with 19 bases between them. The CDR3 sequence: CASSLSAGDGRNYGYTF. CDR3 coding DNA: TGTGCCAGCAGCTTGTCGGCAGGGGACGGGAGGAACTATGGCTACACCTTC.

To note about this clone: This sample includes further DNA sequences coding for the same CDR3. This sequence joins TRBV6-5 and TRBJ1-1; D not certain. The CDR3 is 14 amino acids. CDR1 MNHEY and CDR2 SVGAGI come from the germline V gene. Trimming took 0 bases from V and 4 from J, leaving 9 bases between them. The CDR3 protein is CASSYSPPGTEAFF. DNA of the CDR3: TGTGCCAGCAGTTACTCACCCCCAGGCACTGAAGCTTTCTTT.

This sequence joins TRBV6-5 and TRBJ1-4; no reliable D call. Germline V gene lookup returns CDR1 MNHEY and CDR2 SVGAGI. The CDR3 covers 14 residues. Trimming pared 5 bases from V and 12 bases from J, leaving 19 bases between. CDR3 DNA sequence: TGTGCCAGCAGTAAAGTCTTTCAAGTGCGAGAACTGTTTTTT. It yields the protein CASSKVFQVRELFF.

This chain uses TRBV7-9 with TRBJ2-3, with 8 bases fitting TRBD2. CDR1 and CDR2 (germline): SEHNR, FQNEAQ (reference sequence). The CDR3 contains 17 residues. Trimming at V came to 5 bases and at J to 0 bases, leaving 10 bases not matched to a gene. CDR3 DNA sequence: TGTGCCAGCAGCCCGCGGGGGGCCCCCTTTAGCACAGATACGCAGTATTTT. This encodes CASSPRGAPFSTDTQYF. The full variable domain, completed using reference TRBV7-9 and TRBJ2-3, is DTGVSQNPRHKITKRGQNVTFRCDPISEHNRLYWYRQTLGQGPEFLTYFQNEAQLEKSRLLSDRFSAERPKGSFSTLEIQRTEQGDSAMYLCASSPRGAPFSTDTQYFGPGTRLTVL.